This T cell receptor (beta chain) was recorded in a study of cytomegalovirus exposure and HLA in healthy donors. This CDR3 is built from 15 residues. Germline CDR1 reads SSHAT; CDR2 reads FNYEAQ (reference sequence). Broader study findings: Through in vitro validation, three CMV-associated chains were shown to be specific for CMV antigens.

Of note for this clone: The antigen is undetermined. Mismatch with germline at one junction end may stem from a read error.

13 Jbeta primers and 60 Vbeta primers were used for the PCR. Measured with immunoSEQ multiplex PCR; TCRdb has only the in-frame clones, and not every one. The table includes fewer than 110,000 clones, 74% detected once. The genes are TRBV7-7 and TRBJ2-1; 7 bases map to TRBD1. Sample: PBMCs. This sequence originates from a woman between 35 and 50 years old in good health and CMV-seropositive. CDR3 sequence: CASSLGDREYNEQFF. CDR3 DNA sequence: TGTGCTAGCAGCTTGGGAGACAGGGAGTACAATGAGCAGTTCTTC.